The clone carrying this TCR beta chain showed up just once. Between the trimmed V and J ends, which lost 5 bases and 5 bases, there was a span of 15 bases. Per germline, CDR1 SGHAT and CDR2 FQNNGV. The CDR3 length is 14 residues. The data derive from a study of blood T cell repertoires in COVID-19. The data were produced by immunoSEQ multiplex PCR, yet TCRdb's version contains in-frame clones alone and is incomplete. Of more than 95,000 clones listed, around 84% are singletons. Material: peripheral blood. This chain links TRBV11-2 with TRBJ1-2, with a tentative D call TRBD1 (5 bases). The sequence came from a woman aged 60 to 75 in a cohort sampled during active or convalescent COVID-19. The CDR3: CASSPSGGPYGYTF. The DNA for the CDR3 is TGTGCCAGCAGCCCGAGCGGGGGACCTTATGGCTACACCTTC. Drawing the rest from reference TRBV11-2 and TRBJ1-2, the complete variable domain is EAGVAQSPRYKIIEKRQSVAFWCNPISGHATLYWYQQILGQGPKLLIQFQNNGVVDDSQLPKDRFSAERLKGVDSTLKIQPAKLEDSAVYLCASSPSGGPYGYTFGSGTRLTVV.